These T cell receptor beta chains were read from a single sample in a study of CD8+ T cells in alopecia areata. The repertoire was sequenced with immunoSEQ multiplex PCR; TCRdb's copy has only in-frame clones and lacks some. The data show 120,000 or so clones, about 46% seen once. Sequenced material: NKG2D-low CD8+ T cells sorted from blood. Every receptor here comes from a human donor with alopecia areata. Each CDR3 is given with its conserved first and last residue. Each record gives: clone size, J gene, D gene, V gene, CDR3 protein, CDR3 DNA. The D gene is left open where the match is weak. A row's size may be missing; if present it is once, few, many or a size class.

size: few; J: TRBJ2-2; D: -; V: TRBV29-1; CDR3: CSVVGTGELFF; DNA: TGCAGCGTTGTGGGTACCGGGGAGCTGTTTTTT
size: -; J: TRBJ2-7; D: TRBD1; V: TRBV27; CDR3: CASSSQSGGGEQYF; DNA: TGTGCCAGCAGTTCCCAATCAGGGGGCGGCGAGCAGTACTTC
size: -; J: TRBJ2-4; D: -; V: TRBV29-1; CDR3: CSVEGRGRDIQYF; DNA: TGCAGCGTTGAAGGGCGGGGAAGGGACATTCAGTACTTC
size: few; J: TRBJ1-2; D: -; V: TRBV28; CDR3: CASRPLMVTNYGYTF; DNA: TGTGCCAGCAGACCCTTGATGGTCACTAACTATGGCTACACCTTC
size: -; J: TRBJ2-2; D: -; V: TRBV29-1; CDR3: CSVATGRGNGELFF; DNA: TGCAGCGTTGCTACCGGGAGAGGGAACGGGGAGCTGTTTTTT
size: -; J: TRBJ1-1; D: TRBD1; V: TRBV5-1; CDR3: CASSSGQGATEAFF; DNA: TGCGCCAGCAGCTCGGGACAGGGGGCCACTGAAGCTTTCTTT
size: -; J: TRBJ2-1; D: TRBD1; V: TRBV6-5; CDR3: CASSQTGGSYNEQFF; DNA: TGTGCCAGCAGTCAGACAGGGGGCTCCTACAATGAGCAGTTCTTC
size: -; J: TRBJ2-1; D: -; V: TRBV30; CDR3: CAWHDGGRRLDEQFF; DNA: TGTGCCTGGCATGACGGAGGACGGCGGCTCGATGAGCAGTTCTTC
size: few; J: TRBJ2-7; D: -; V: TRBV30; CDR3: CAWSLAISYEQYF; DNA: TGTGCCTGGAGTCTAGCGATCTCCTACGAGCAGTACTTC
size: few; J: TRBJ1-6; D: TRBD1; V: TRBV2; CDR3: CASAGTGMSPLHF; DNA: TGTGCCAGCGCTGGGACAGGGATGTCACCCCTCCACTTT
size: -; J: TRBJ2-2; D: -; V: TRBV2; CDR3: CASQGSRNTGELFF; DNA: TGTGCCAGTCAAGGTAGCAGGAACACCGGGGAGCTGTTTTTT
size: -; J: TRBJ2-6; D: -; V: TRBV27; CDR3: CASGDTSGANVLTF; DNA: TGTGCCAGCGGGGACACCTCTGGGGCCAACGTCCTGACTTTC
size: few; J: TRBJ2-7; D: -; V: TRBV27; CDR3: CASSGTALTYEQYF; DNA: TGTGCCAGCAGTGGCACAGCCTTAACCTACGAGCAGTACTTC
size: few; J: TRBJ2-1; D: -; V: TRBV29-1; CDR3: CSVEDLNGVYNEQFF; DNA: TGCAGCGTTGAAGATCTTAACGGGGTCTACAATGAGCAGTTCTTC
size: few; J: TRBJ2-6; D: -; V: TRBV29-1; CDR3: CSVISGANVLTF; DNA: TGCAGCGTTATATCTGGGGCCAACGTCCTGACTTTC
size: -; J: TRBJ1-1; D: TRBD1; V: TRBV4-3; CDR3: CASSQGRQGDTEAFF; DNA: TGCGCCAGCAGCCAAGGCCGACAGGGGGACACTGAAGCTTTCTTT
size: once; J: TRBJ2-1; D: -; V: TRBV20-1; CDR3: CRSPSNEQFF; DNA: TGCAGGTCCCCATCAAATGAGCAGTTCTTC
size: -; J: TRBJ2-7; D: TRBD2; V: TRBV6-1; CDR3: CASSEVPAGLAGGVVSYEQYF; DNA: TGTGCCAGCAGTGAAGTCCCGGCCGGACTAGCGGGGGGTGTCGTCTCCTACGAGCAGTACTTC
size: -; J: TRBJ1-1; D: -; V: TRBV4-3; CDR3: CASSPRGLNTEAFF; DNA: TGCGCCAGCAGCCCGAGAGGGCTGAACACTGAAGCTTTCTTT
size: few; J: TRBJ2-2; D: -; V: TRBV29-1; CDR3: CSVVGDPGELFF; DNA: TGCAGCGTTGTCGGGGACCCCGGGGAGCTGTTTTTT
size: few; J: TRBJ2-2; D: TRBD2; V: TRBV29-1; CDR3: CSVDSGSGSGELFF; DNA: TGCAGCGTTGATAGCGGGAGTGGGTCCGGGGAGCTGTTTTTT
size: -; J: TRBJ2-1; D: -; V: TRBV27; CDR3: CASTMLLTGTRDEQFF; DNA: TGTGCCAGCACCATGCTTCTTACCGGGACCCGGGATGAGCAGTTCTTC
size: few; J: TRBJ2-1; D: TRBD2; V: TRBV19; CDR3: CASSQGLADYNEQFF; DNA: TGTGCCAGTAGTCAAGGCCTAGCGGATTACAATGAGCAGTTCTTC
size: few; J: TRBJ2-7; D: -; V: TRBV19; CDR3: CASSISDSSYEQYF; DNA: TGTGCCAGTAGTATCAGCGACAGCTCCTACGAGCAGTACTTC
size: -; J: TRBJ2-7; D: TRBD2; V: TRBV28; CDR3: CASSNRTSGDEQYF; DNA: TGTGCCAGCAGTAACCGGACTAGCGGGGACGAGCAGTACTTC